This entry lists 30 T cell receptor beta chains sequenced from one sample in a study of blood T cell repertoires in COVID-19. Clones were read by immunoSEQ multiplex PCR, and TCRdb kept only the in-frame ones, dropping some. The profile shows about 230,000 clones, roughly 84% of them singletons. Sequencing was carried out using peripheral blood. The receptors here all came from a woman older than 75 with active or convalescent COVID-19.

The chain carries TRBV18 and TRBJ1-4; perhaps TRBD1 as D (6 bases). This CDR3 comprises 16 residues. The V gene's germline CDR1 is KGHSH and CDR2 LQKENI. The V gene lost 3 bases and the J gene lost 4 bases, with 15 bases spanning the gap. The DNA of the CDR3 is TGTGCCAGCTCACCGTACAGGGACGGACTTAATGAAAAACTGTTTTTT. Its protein product is CASSPYRDGLNEKLFF.

The chain is built from TRBV27 and TRBJ1-1, with 7 bases that match TRBD1. The CDR3 totals 15 residues. Germline assignment: CDR1 MNHEY and CDR2 SMNVEV (reference sequence). V dropped 5 bases and J dropped 1; count of bases not matched to a gene: 7. The chain's CDR3 is CASSPRYRGNTEAFF. CDR3 DNA sequence: TGTGCCAGCAGTCCCAGATACAGGGGGAACACTGAAGCTTTCTTT.

This clone has just one count. The chain is built from TRBV18 and TRBJ2-7, with 12 bases fitting TRBD2. The CDR3 runs 17 residues. The germline CDR1 and CDR2 sequences are KGHSH and LQKENI. J gave up 5 bases and V 3 bases, and 11 bases lay outside the gene matches. The CDR3 DNA is TGTGCCAGCTCACCCCTAGCGGGGGGGCAAGGAATCAACGAGCAGTACTTC. This sequence encodes CASSPLAGGQGINEQYF.

This clone was counted between two and nine times. This chain connects TRBV30 to TRBJ1-1, with D possibly matching TRBD1 (5 bases). The germline V gene encodes CDR1 GTSNPN and CDR2 SVGIG (reference sequence). Trimming left V 4 bases short and J 0 bases short, with 15 bases between. This CDR3 is 15 amino acids long. CDR3 DNA: TGTGCCTGGACTCACTGGGGGGGGATGAACACTGAAGCTTTCTTT. It encodes CAWTHWGGMNTEAFF. Filled out from reference TRBV30 and TRBJ1-1, the complete variable domain reads SQTIHQWPATLVQPVGSPLSLECTVEGTSNPNLYWYRQAAGRGLQLLFYSVGIGQISSEVPQNLSASRPQDRQFILSSKKLLLSDSGFYLCAWTHWGGMNTEAFFGQGTRLTVV.

V usage is TRBV3-1 (or the pseudogene TRBV3-2) and J usage is TRBJ2-3; 8 bases are a match to TRBD1. Trimming removed 1 base from V and 5 bases from J; junction bases left unmatched: 8. The CDR3 covers 16 residues. CDR1 and CDR2 from the germline V gene are LGHDT and YNNKEL (reference sequence). The CDR3 protein is CASSQVSQGAEDTQYF. CDR3 nucleotides: TGTGCCAGCAGCCAAGTTTCTCAGGGGGCAGAAGATACGCAGTATTTT.

V and J are TRBV7-9 and TRBJ1-6; D call uncertain. This CDR3 has 15 residues. V dropped 1 base and J dropped 9 bases, with 13 bases sitting between them. The germline V gene encodes CDR1 SEHNR and CDR2 FQNEAQ (reference sequence). CDR3 sequence (DNA): TGTGCCAGCAGCTTAGTGGCAGGAATCGGTTCACCCCTCCACTTT. Translation gives CASSLVAGIGSPLHF.

The chain has TRBV6-6 and TRBJ2-4; perhaps TRBD1 as D (6 bases). Germline assignment: CDR1 MNHNY and CDR2 SVGAGI (reference sequence). Deletions cut 3 bases from V and 13 bases from J, with 13 bases between. This CDR3 has 12 amino acids. The CDR3 DNA follows: TGTGCCAGCAGTTATACCCGGGACACCCAGTACTTC. As protein: CASSYTRDTQYF.

The chain's CDR3 is CASSVDREQPQHF. CDR3 nucleotide sequence: TGTGCCAGCAGTGTAGACAGGGAGCAGCCCCAGCATTTT. The chain couples TRBV12-3 or TRBV12-4 to TRBJ1-5, with 7 bases matching TRBD1. The J segment lost 7 bases and the V segment lost 5 bases, leaving 5 bases of the junction unmatched. The CDR3 extends over 13 amino acids.

The chain couples TRBV19 to TRBJ1-2; a possible D gene is TRBD1 (6 bases). This CDR3 has 14 residues. The germline V and J ends were trimmed by 8 bases and 8 bases, with 21 bases remaining between them. Germline assignment: CDR1 LNHDA and CDR2 SQIVND (reference sequence). CDR3 residues: CASRSTGSTPGYTF. CDR3 DNA sequence: TGTGCCAGTCGATCTACAGGGAGCACCCCCGGCTACACCTTC.

The chain employs TRBV9 and TRBJ1-2; TRBD1 is a possible D gene (5 bases). The V end was cut by 2 bases, the J end by 7 bases, with 18 bases between. In germline, CDR1 is SGDLS, CDR2 YYNGEE. The CDR3 runs to 15 residues. CDR3 bases: TGTGCCAGCAGCGTCTTCCGGGCAGGGCCTAGTGGCTACACCTTC. Translation: CASSVFRAGPSGYTF.

The genes are TRBV6-5 and TRBJ1-3, with D possibly TRBD1 on 6 matching bases. The CDR3 is 14 amino acids. Germline CDR1 and CDR2: MNHEY and SVGAGI. Trimming left V 2 bases short and J 8 bases short, with 13 bases between. The DNA of the CDR3 is TGTGCCAGCAGTTACGGAACAGGGTTTGACACCATATATTTT. It specifies CASSYGTGFDTIYF.

The rearrangement uses TRBV10-3 and TRBJ1-1; the D gene is possibly TRBD1 (5 bases). The CDR3 covers 14 residues. The germline V and J ends were trimmed by 0 bases and 2 bases, with 7 bases remaining between them. Looked up from germline, CDR1 is ENHRY and CDR2 is SYGVKD. The CDR3 spells CAISESTVNTEAFF. CDR3 sequence (DNA): TGTGCCATCAGTGAGTCGACAGTCAACACTGAAGCTTTCTTT.

This clone was recorded only once. The J gene is TRBJ2-2, the V gene TRBV9, with a tentative D call TRBD2 (6 bases). Germline values: CDR1 SGDLS, CDR2 YYNGEE. The CDR3 spans 16 residues. Trimming cost V 0 bases and J 1 base, with 10 bases left between them. The CDR3 DNA is TGTGCCAGCAGCGTAGTGGGTAGCGGGAACACCGGGGAGCTGTTTTTT. Translating gives CASSVVGSGNTGELFF. The whole variable domain, remainder taken from reference TRBV9 and TRBJ2-2, is DSGVTQTPKHLITATGQRVTLRCSPRSGDLSVYWYQQSLDQGLQFLIQYYNGEERAKGNILERFSAQQFPDLHSELNLSSLELGDSALYFCASSVVGSGNTGELFFGEGSRLTVL.

This sequence joins TRBV10-3 and TRBJ2-1; TRBD1 matches 12 bases. The length of the CDR3 is 17 residues. Germline V CDR1 and CDR2: ENHRY, SYGVKD. Trimming removed 3 bases from V and 3 bases from J; junction bases left unmatched: 6. Written as DNA, the CDR3 is TGTGCCATCAGTGAAGGGACAGGGGGCGCGGGCTACAATGAGCAGTTCTTC. It is translated as CAISEGTGGAGYNEQFF.

The chain carries TRBV9 and TRBJ2-5; possibly TRBD2 for D (6 bases). The CDR3 extends over 15 amino acids. V was trimmed by 3 bases and J by 5 bases, leaving 17 bases between them. Germline CDR1 is SGDLS and CDR2 is YYNGEE. CDR3 in amino acids: CASSARGSTRETQYF. CDR3 DNA sequence: TGTGCCAGCAGCGCCCGGGGGAGCACACGGGAGACCCAGTACTTC.

This clone showed up just once. The chain combines TRBV5-1 with TRBJ2-2, with 9 bases lining up with TRBD1. Losses at the gene ends were 4 bases for V and 4 bases for J; bases not matched to a gene: 2. Per germline, CDR1 SGHRS and CDR2 YFSETQ. The CDR3 has 14 amino acids. The CDR3 DNA sequence: TGCGCCAGCAGCATGACAGGGGGCACCGGGGAGCTGTTTTTT. This encodes CASSMTGGTGELFF.

The J gene is TRBJ2-1, the V gene TRBV2; D may be TRBD2 (6 bases). The CDR3 is made up of 14 amino acids. Between the trimmed V and J ends, which lost 6 bases and 5 bases, there was a span of 14 bases. Germline-derived CDR1 and CDR2 are SNHLY and FYNNEI. The CDR3: CASRPGTENNEQFF. The DNA for the CDR3 is TGTGCCAGCAGGCCCGGGACTGAGAACAATGAGCAGTTCTTC.

The chain carries TRBV4-2 and TRBJ1-1, with 8 positions matching TRBD1. V shed 1 base, J shed 9 bases, and the junction held 7 bases outside the gene matches. Germline V lookup: CDR1 LGHNA, CDR2 YNFKEQ. The CDR3 contains 14 residues. The CDR3 is CASSQGGQGFQAFF. In nucleotides, the CDR3 is TGTGCCAGCAGCCAAGGCGGACAGGGTTTTCAAGCTTTCTTT.

The chain couples TRBV4-2 to TRBJ2-7, with TRBD2 matching over 12 bases. The CDR3 has 16 residues. The V gene's germline CDR1 is LGHNA and CDR2 YNFKEQ. J was trimmed by 3 bases and V by 0 bases; bases with no gene match: 3. CDR3 protein: CASSQDGTSGLYEQYF. In DNA form, the CDR3 reads TGTGCCAGCAGCCAAGATGGGACTAGCGGGCTCTACGAGCAGTACTTC.

This clone was counted once. The gene calls are TRBV14 and TRBJ2-1; 14 bases match TRBD2. This CDR3 has 21 residues. The V gene's germline CDR1 is SGHDN and CDR2 FVKESK. V shed 0 bases, J shed 5 bases, and the junction held 15 bases outside the gene matches. CDR3 bases: TGTGCCAGCAGCCAAGAGCGACTAGCGGGGGGGCCTGGTCTAGGTAACAATGAGCAGTTCTTC. Translation: CASSQERLAGGPGLGNNEQFF.

The chain recombines TRBV9 with TRBJ2-7; 7 nucleotides line up with TRBD2. CDR3 length: 14 residues. Losses at the gene ends were 7 bases for V and 0 bases for J; bases not matched to a gene: 7. Germline loops: CDR1 SGDLS, CDR2 YYNGEE. This CDR3 is CASLREGLSYEQYF. For the CDR3, the DNA is TGTGCCAGCTTGAGGGAGGGCCTCTCCTACGAGCAGTACTTC.

The chain links TRBV30 to TRBJ2-7, with 8 bases matching TRBD1. Trimming cost V 0 bases and J 3 bases; bases outside gene matches: 7. Germline CDR1 reads GTSNPN; CDR2 reads SVGIG (reference sequence). The CDR3 is made up of 15 amino acids. The CDR3 spells CAWSVLGQGNYEQYF. The CDR3, as DNA: TGTGCCTGGAGTGTACTTGGACAGGGCAACTACGAGCAGTACTTC.

In this sample, this clone turned up once. V gene TRBV27 combines with J gene TRBJ1-5; TRBD1 matches 8 bases. V dropped 5 bases and J dropped 4; count of bases not matched to a gene: 19. The germline V gene has CDR1 MNHEY and CDR2 SMNVEV (reference sequence). CDR3 length: 19 residues. The CDR3: CASSPLFGRGPYPNQPQHF. CDR3 in DNA: TGTGCCAGCAGTCCCCTCTTTGGCAGGGGGCCTTACCCAAATCAGCCCCAGCATTTT.

This clone appeared a few times. The chain links TRBV5-1 to TRBJ2-5, with TRBD2 matching over 11 bases. Looked up from germline, CDR1 is SGHRS and CDR2 is YFSETQ. The trim removed 5 bases at V and 5 bases at J, leaving 11 bases unmatched. The CDR3 consists of 16 residues. As DNA, the CDR3 is TGCGCCAGCAGATCCCCTAGCGGGGGGCCCGGGGAGACCCAGTACTTC. Amino acid sequence: CASRSPSGGPGETQYF. Combining the CDR3 with reference TRBV5-1 and TRBJ2-5 gives the whole variable domain KAGVTQTPRYLIKTRGQQVTLSCSPISGHRSVSWYQQTPGQGLQFLFEYFSETQRNKGNFPGRFSGRQFSNSRSEMNVSTLELGDSALYLCASRSPSGGPGETQYFGPGTRLLVL.

The rearrangement links TRBV5-1 to TRBJ1-3; tentatively, D is TRBD1 (5 bases). Per the germline V gene, CDR1 is SGHRS and CDR2 is YFSETQ. The V and J ends lost 4 bases and 2 bases respectively, with 7 bases between them. This CDR3 region has 13 residues. This CDR3 reads CASSAGPGNTIYF. CDR3 DNA sequence: TGCGCCAGCAGCGCGGGACCTGGAAACACCATATATTTT.

The rearrangement joins TRBV11-3 to TRBJ2-1, with a weak D call TRBD1 (6 bases). The germline V gene encodes CDR1 SGHNT and CDR2 YENEEA. The V gene lost 5 bases and the J gene lost 0 bases, with 11 bases spanning the gap. The CDR3 runs 15 residues. CDR3 in amino acids: CASSIGQRSYNEQFF. In DNA, the CDR3 is TGTGCCAGCAGCATCGGACAGCGCTCCTACAATGAGCAGTTCTTC.

The J gene is TRBJ1-2, the V gene TRBV7-9, with TRBD1 as a possible D gene (6 bases). This CDR3 has 15 residues. The ends were cut back, 5 bases at V and 4 bases at J, with 17 bases in the middle. Germline V gene lookup returns CDR1 SEHNR and CDR2 FQNEAQ (reference sequence). The CDR3 coding sequence is TGTGCCAGCAGCGAGATGAGGGGGTTGGGCTATGGCTACACCTTC. It encodes CASSEMRGLGYGYTF.

The chain carries TRBV14 and TRBJ1-1; D is undetermined. The CDR3 sequence is 16 residues long. Germline V gene data show CDR1 as SGHDN and CDR2 as FVKESK. V gave up 1 base and J gave up 2 bases, with 14 bases separating them. The CDR3 reads CASSQVRPTSNTEAFF. CDR3 nucleotide sequence: TGTGCCAGCAGCCAAGTGCGGCCGACTTCCAACACTGAAGCTTTCTTT.

The V and J genes are TRBV11-2 and TRBJ2-1, with D maybe TRBD2 (5 bases). The V gene's germline CDR1 is SGHAT and CDR2 FQNNGV. V was pared by 2 bases and J by 4 bases, with 15 bases between. The CDR3 sequence is 16 residues long. The CDR3 loop is CASSLLPAAEYNEQFF. The CDR3 DNA reads as TGTGCCAGCAGCTTACTCCCGGCAGCGGAATACAATGAGCAGTTCTTC. The variable domain in full, with the rest retrieved from reference TRBV11-2 and TRBJ2-1, is EAGVAQSPRYKIIEKRQSVAFWCNPISGHATLYWYQQILGQGPKLLIQFQNNGVVDDSQLPKDRFSAERLKGVDSTLKIQPAKLEDSAVYLCASSLLPAAEYNEQFFGPGTRLTVL.

This clone was detected a few times. The chain carries TRBV4-1 and TRBJ1-5; a weak D match, TRBD1 (6 bases). V lost 0 bases and J lost 7, with 16 bases in between. Germline values: CDR1 MGHRA, CDR2 YSYEKL. The CDR3 is made up of 16 amino acids. CDR3 protein: CASSQDLTGGPQPQHF. The CDR3 DNA follows: TGCGCCAGCAGCCAAGACCTTACTGGGGGCCCACAGCCCCAGCATTTT.